Listed below are T cell receptor beta chains from one sample, sequenced in a study of T cells in Graves' hyperthyroidism and ophthalmopathy. From the multiplex PCR reads, TCRdb called clonotypes with MiXCR, one entry per CDR3 protein. The table shows fewer than 350,000 distinct CDR3 sequences, with 15% to 20% occurring only once. The source material was blood. These receptors all come from a man in his fifties with Graves' ophthalmopathy. The CDR3 runs from the conserved cysteine through the conserved F or W. The D gene is left open where the match is weak. Clone size is stated in some rows and not others, as once, few, many or a class when expanded.

>many|TRBV28|17|TRBD1|TRBJ2-1
TGTGCCAGCAGTTTAGGGCCCAGGGGGCGGGTTGTGGATGAGCAGTTCTTC
CASSLGPRGRVVDEQFF
>NA|TRBV5-1|14|TRBD1|TRBJ1-4
TGCGCCAGCAGCTTAGGAGGGGGCGACGAAAAACTGTTTTTT
CASSLGGGDEKLFF
>many|TRBV11-2|16|NA|TRBJ2-7
TGTGCCAGCAGCTCCCCCGGAGGTCGGGGGAGCTACGAGCAGTACTTC
CASSSPGGRGSYEQYF
>NA|TRBV29-1|13|TRBD1|TRBJ2-1
TGCAGCGCCGGGACAGCTACCTACAATGAGCAGTTCTTC
CSAGTATYNEQFF
>NA|TRBV20-1|13|NA|TRBJ1-4
TGCAGTGCTAGATGGGGGGGTAATGAAAAACTGTTTTTT
CSARWGGNEKLFF
>many|TRBV28|13|NA|TRBJ2-7
TGTGCCAGCAGTTTGCAGGCTATCTACGAGCAGTACTTC
CASSLQAIYEQYF
>NA|TRBV11-2|12|NA|TRBJ2-7
TGTGCCAGCAGCCTTCCTAACCACGAGCAGTACTTC
CASSLPNHEQYF
>many|TRBV5-1|16|NA|TRBJ2-2
TGCGCCAGCAGCTTGGAGGGGGGATCGAACACCGGGGAGCTGTTTTTT
CASSLEGGSNTGELFF
>many|TRBV28|16|NA|TRBJ1-2
TGTGCCACCCAGTTTACATCAGGAACTAAGGGACATGGCTACACCTTC
CATQFTSGTKGHGYTF
>many|TRBV28|16|NA|TRBJ1-4
TGTGCCAGCAGTTTCACCTCGGGCCCAACTAATGAAAAACTGTTTTTT
CASSFTSGPTNEKLFF
>NA|TRBV18|15|NA|TRBJ1-5
TGTGCCAGCTCACCTGACAGGCACCCGAATCAGCCCCAGCATTTT
CASSPDRHPNQPQHF
>NA|TRBV5-1|14|NA|TRBJ2-1
TGCGCCAGCCGGGCGGTGAGCTCCTACAATGAGCAGTTCTTC
CASRAVSSYNEQFF